This TCR beta chain was sequenced for a study of CD8 T cells in Susac syndrome (dated by TCRdb to the late 2010s). General notes on the study: Repertoire sequencing was used to test whether CD8+ T cell activation and differentiation in Susac syndrome was antigen driven. Points the paper makes about the study in general: The number of individuals in the TCR sequencing and HLA analysis was acknowledged as relatively small.

V trim: 6 bases; J trim: 1 base; unmatched bases: 10. In the germline V gene (reference sequence), CDR1 corresponds to MNHNY and CDR2 to SVGAGI. The CDR3 contains 16 residues, cysteine and phenylalanine counted. Solely the CDR3 DNA is kept, with 48 bases framed from the first base. RNA was extracted using the RNeasy kit, and about 0.5 to 1 microgram was reverse transcribed with random hexamers. TCR beta CDR3 regions were amplified with the immunoSEQ multiplex PCR assay covering 54 Vbeta and 13 Jbeta segments. PCR amplification bias was corrected using a synthetic template baseline for primer optimization and computational correction. For the original study's pipeline: Reads were annotated to V, D and J genes according to IMGT and were analyzed with immunoSEQ Analyzer, with only productive sequences retained. To calculate clonality, Shannon entropy was normalized by log2 of the number of productive unique sequences and then subtracted from one. Public and private clones were assessed among the 100 most prevalent clones of each patient and control. A clone was defined as Susac-specific if it was absent from the healthy and MS cohorts, from some 1,100 published viral clones and from other ImmuneACCESS disease sequences. TCRdb trimmed public reads at Q25 via fastp, called clones via MiXCR and kept in-frame beta chains. Rows are combined by CDR3 protein, so each entry shows the most common genes and DNA. Here the V and J calls rest on TCRdb's processing, not on the authors' analysis. Across this sample there are roughly 130,000 distinct CDR3 sequences, with nearly 95% seen only once. Around 0.12% of the sample goes to the ten largest clones.

Peripheral blood CD8+ and CD4+ T cells from healthy donors, Susac syndrome patients and multiple sclerosis patients were profiled by high-throughput TCR beta sequencing. The healthy donors served as controls matched for age and sex. Bulk CD8+ and CD4+ T cells were purified by magnetic negative isolation, whereas CD8+ TEMRA cells were enriched by FACS. Blood was drawn into EDTA tubes, processed within 24 hours, and PBMCs were isolated by density gradient centrifugation. PBMCs intended for TCR sequencing were cryopreserved in liquid nitrogen and thawed later in a water bath at 37 degrees C. A purity of at least 90% was achieved for sorted or isolated CD4+, CD8+ and CD8+ TEMRA cells. Notes on this clonotype: The specificity of this receptor is unknown. It has no much larger one-base neighbor in the sample; base qualities were not kept.

The chain is encoded by TRBV6-6 joined to TRBJ1-1; 8 bases in between match TRBD1. This receptor was obtained from a human donor in good health. Sequencing input: CD4+ T cells from PBMCs. In nucleotides, the sequence is TGTGCCAGCAGGGGGACCCATGGACAGGGGAACACTGAAGCTTTCTTT. Its product reads: CASRGTHGQGNTEAFF.